A selection of T cell receptor beta chains follows, all from one sample in a study of T cell repertoires in cytomegalovirus infection. TCRdb independently ran MiXCR on the reads; one entry per CDR3 protein. The sample lists 160,000 or so distinct CDR3 sequences, about 20% occurring once. The material sequenced was PBMCs. These receptors came from a human donor in good health (CMV status not recorded). Some clones in this sample may be carry-over from other donors' samples. Each CDR3 is given with its conserved first and last residue. Each record gives: V gene, clone size, D gene, J gene, CDR3 DNA, CDR3 protein. The D gene is left open where the match is weak. Only part of the rows carry a size: once, few, many, or a class if the clone is expanded.

TRBV7-2	many	TRBD2	TRBJ2-1	TGTGCCAGCAGCTTGGCAGGACTAGCGGATGAGCAGTTCTTC	CASSLAGLADEQFF
TRBV5-5	few	TRBD2	TRBJ2-7	TGTGCCAGCAGCTTGGAGGGACTAGCGGTCGAGGAGCAGTACTTC	CASSLEGLAVEEQYF
TRBV2	.	.	TRBJ2-7	TGTGCCAGCCTTAGGGGCTCCTACGAGCAGTACTTC	CASLRGSYEQYF
TRBV12-3/TRBV12-4	.	TRBD1	TRBJ1-1	TGTGCCAGCAGTTTAGCGGGACAGGGTTTTGCAGCTTTCTTT	CASSLAGQGFAAFF
TRBV12-3/TRBV12-4	many	.	TRBJ2-5	TGTGCCAGCAGTGATTCCCTTGGGACACACCCGACCCAGTACTTC	CASSDSLGTHPTQYF
TRBV30	.	.	TRBJ2-5	TGTGCCTGGGCACAGGGAAACGGGGAGACCCAGTACTTC	CAWAQGNGETQYF
TRBV7-3	few	TRBD2	TRBJ2-1	TGTGCCAGCAGCGCCAGGACTAGCGGGAGGGCCGGGGTTGAGCAGTTCTTC	CASSARTSGRAGVEQFF
TRBV7-2	many	.	TRBJ1-5	TGTGCCAGCAGCCCGGGACAACTTCAGGGGCAGCCCCAGCATTTT	CASSPGQLQGQPQHF
TRBV19	.	TRBD2	TRBJ2-1	TGTGCCTCCGTAAAAGCGGGAGCTGCGGTGAATGAGCAGTTCTTC	CASVKAGAAVNEQFF
TRBV15	few	.	TRBJ1-5	TGTGCCACTTCGACCCAGAGGGATCAGCCCCAGCATTTT	CATSTQRDQPQHF
TRBV12-3/TRBV12-4	few	TRBD2	TRBJ2-5	TGTGCCAGCAGTTTAGCGGGAGGGCTCGGAGAGACCCAGTACTTC	CASSLAGGLGETQYF
TRBV7-2	few	.	TRBJ2-7	TGTGCCAGCAGCCCCCCGGGGTTGGATGAGCAGTACTTC	CASSPPGLDEQYF
TRBV18	.	.	TRBJ2-7	TGTGCCAGCTCACCCGGGGACTCCTACGAGCAGTACTTC	CASSPGDSYEQYF
TRBV6-1	.	.	TRBJ1-5	TGTGCCAGCAGTGACTCTTTCGATCAGCCCCAGCATTTT	CASSDSFDQPQHF
TRBV29-1	few	TRBD2	TRBJ2-5	TGCAGCGCCCCCCCAGCGGGGGGAGGGTCCCAGTACTTC	CSAPPAGGGSQYF
TRBV6-2/TRBV6-3	few	TRBD2	TRBJ2-1	TGTGCCAGCAGAACTAGCGGGAGAGGTTATGAGCAGTTCTTC	CASRTSGRGYEQFF